This entry lists 30 T cell receptor beta chains sequenced from one sample in a study of shared clonotypes between healthy human individuals. TCRdb's copy holds only in-frame clones and misses some; the assay was immunoSEQ multiplex PCR. The table includes some 2,500,000 clones, 80% to 95% detected once. The sample consisted of naive CD4+ T cells from PBMCs. Subset described: CD45RA+ positively selected. The origin of the receptors is a man younger than 35 in good health. Some clones in this sample may be carry-over from other donors' samples.

The chain employs TRBV7-9 and TRBJ1-1; D remains ambiguous. Germline V gene sequence: CDR1 SEHNR, CDR2 FQNEAQ (reference sequence). The V gene lost 1 base and the J gene lost 7 bases, with 4 bases spanning the gap. The CDR3 covers 11 residues. The DNA of the CDR3 is TGTGCCAGCAGCTTAGGGCTTGAAGCTTTCTTT. Amino acids: CASSLGLEAFF.

The rearrangement links TRBV6-1 to TRBJ1-2; 7 nucleotides line up with TRBD1. The length of the CDR3 is 14 residues. Germline assignment: CDR1 MNHNS and CDR2 SASEGT. V shed 8 bases and J 4 bases; nucleotides not matched to a gene: 10. The CDR3 coding sequence is TGTGCCAGCGGCCGACAGGGCTCCTCCTATGGCTACACCTTC. Translated, it gives CASGRQGSSYGYTF.

This chain links TRBV30 with TRBJ2-1; TRBD2 matches 13 bases. Germline lookup yields CDR1 GTSNPN and CDR2 SVGIG (reference sequence). This CDR3 comprises 16 residues. The V segment lost 3 bases and the J segment 3 bases; nucleotides outside the gene matches: 5. The DNA of the CDR3 is TGTGCCTGGAGAGGACTAGCGGGAGCCCTCTACAATGAGCAGTTCTTC. It is translated as CAWRGLAGALYNEQFF.

This sequence joins TRBV5-1 and TRBJ1-1; a possible D gene is TRBD1 (6 bases). Trimming removed 2 bases at V and 2 bases at J, with 16 bases between. Germline CDR1 SGHRS, CDR2 YFSETQ. The CDR3 contains 16 residues. The CDR3 loop is CASSLQTGLGNTEAFF. CDR3 DNA: TGCGCCAGCAGCTTACAAACAGGGTTAGGAAACACTGAAGCTTTCTTT.

The chain recombines TRBV7-9 with TRBJ1-5; D remains ambiguous. The CDR3 is 15 residues long. The V gene lost 3 bases and the J gene lost 0 bases, with 9 bases spanning the gap. CDR1 and CDR2 from the germline V gene are SEHNR and FQNEAQ (reference sequence). CDR3 nucleotide sequence: TGTGCCAGCAGCTTGGGAAGATATAGCAATCAGCCCCAGCATTTT. As protein: CASSLGRYSNQPQHF.

The V gene is TRBV13, the J gene TRBJ2-7; D unclear. Trimming stripped 6 bases from V and 5 bases from J, with 11 bases between. This CDR3 is built from 12 residues. Per the germline V gene, CDR1 is PRHDT and CDR2 is FYEKMQ (reference sequence). This chain's CDR3 is CASSPNWNEQYF. CDR3 nucleotide sequence: TGTGCCAGCAGTCCGAACTGGAACGAGCAGTACTTC.

The chain combines TRBV2 with TRBJ2-2; 12 nucleotides align to TRBD2. The germline gives CDR1 SNHLY, CDR2 FYNNEI. CDR3 length: 15 residues. The trim removed 7 bases at V and 6 bases at J, leaving 6 bases unmatched. For the CDR3, the DNA is TGTGCCAGCAAGGCGACTAGCGGGAGTCCCGGGGAGCTGTTTTTT. Residues: CASKATSGSPGELFF.

The CDR3 protein is CASSLMAGEVETQYF. The CDR3 DNA reads as TGTGCCAGCAGTTTAATGGCGGGAGAGGTTGAGACCCAGTACTTC. This chain uses TRBV27 with TRBJ2-5; 7 nucleotides agree with TRBD2. Germline CDR1 and CDR2: MNHEY and SMNVEV (reference sequence). J was trimmed by 5 bases and V by 2 bases; bases with no gene match: 8. This CDR3 has 15 amino acids.

This clone has ten or more counts. The chain is built from TRBV15 and TRBJ1-5, with 8 bases that match TRBD1. Per the germline V gene, CDR1 is LNHNV and CDR2 is YYDKDF (reference sequence). This CDR3 contains 15 residues. Trimming took 3 bases from V and 2 from J; bases not matched to a gene: 3. CDR3 in DNA: TGTGCCACCAGCAGCGGGGACAGGCGCAATCAGCCCCAGCATTTT. It encodes CATSSGDRRNQPQHF.

The rearrangement joins TRBV7-9 to TRBJ2-1; D not resolved. Trimming pared 4 bases from V and 7 bases from J, leaving 17 bases between. This CDR3 has 15 residues. Germline V CDR1 and CDR2: SEHNR, FQNEAQ (reference sequence). The CDR3 region is CASSSHVNQPNEQFF. The CDR3 coding sequence is TGTGCCAGCAGCTCTCACGTGAACCAACCAAATGAGCAGTTCTTC.

This chain links TRBV29-1 with TRBJ2-3, with D hard to call. Germline V gene lookup returns CDR1 SQVTM and CDR2 ANQGSEA. Trimming pared 6 bases from V and 5 bases from J, leaving 24 bases between. CDR3 length: 16 amino acids. The CDR3 loop reads CSVLKFGGILGDTQYF. CDR3 bases: TGCAGCGTCCTCAAGTTCGGTGGGATTTTGGGAGATACGCAGTATTTT.

This rearrangement joins TRBV7-3 to TRBJ2-1; no definite D call. Germline assignment: CDR1 SGHTA and CDR2 FQGTGA. This CDR3 contains 14 residues. V gave up 5 bases and J gave up 6 bases, with 14 bases separating them. CDR3: CASSPSPGGNEQFF. CDR3 coding DNA: TGTGCCAGCAGCCCTTCCCCAGGCGGCAATGAGCAGTTCTTC.

This clone showed up just once. The same CDR3 can be traced to other DNA sequences in this sample. This chain joins TRBV20-1 and TRBJ2-7; D is unresolved. Germline CDR1 DFQATT, CDR2 SNEGSKA (reference sequence). Trimming cost V 3 bases and J 5 bases, with 5 bases left between them. The CDR3 extends over 10 amino acids. The CDR3 is CSASRDEQYF. The CDR3 bases are TGCAGTGCTAGTCGCGACGAGCAGTACTTC.

Concerning this clone itself: Additional DNA sequences in this sample encode the identical CDR3. CDR3 protein: CASSLDRGRGETQYF. The CDR3 DNA reads TGCGCCAGCAGCTTGGATAGGGGCAGAGGCGAGACCCAGTACTTC. The chain has TRBV5-1 and TRBJ2-5, with D perhaps matching TRBD1 (5 bases). CDR3 size: 15 residues. Germline V gene data show CDR1 as SGHRS and CDR2 as YFSETQ. Trimming cost V 0 bases and J 5 bases, with 14 bases left between them.

This clone came up a few times. The chain recombines TRBV28 with TRBJ1-1; D possibly corresponds to TRBD1 (6 bases). The CDR3 covers 12 residues. Per the germline V gene, CDR1 is MDHEN and CDR2 is SYDVKM. Trimming shortened V by 6 bases and J by 6 bases, and 11 bases separated the two germline ends. The CDR3 here is CASSQGFSEAFF. The CDR3 DNA reads TGTGCCAGCAGCCAGGGGTTTTCTGAAGCTTTCTTT.

This clone has a single count. V usage is TRBV7-8 and J usage is TRBJ2-2; D remains unclear. CDR3 length equals 14 residues. The V gene lost 1 base and the J gene lost 4 bases, with 7 bases spanning the gap. Germline V gene sequence: CDR1 SGHVS, CDR2 FQNEAQ. CDR3 protein: CASSLESGTGELFF. The CDR3 DNA is TGTGCCAGCAGCTTAGAAAGTGGCACCGGGGAGCTGTTTTTT. The variable domain in full, with the rest retrieved from reference TRBV7-8 and TRBJ2-2, is GAGVSQSPRYKVAKRGQDVALRCDPISGHVSLFWYQQALGQGPEFLTYFQNEAQLDKSGLPSDRFFAERPEGSVSTLKIQRTQQEDSAVYLCASSLESGTGELFFGEGSRLTVL.

The V call is TRBV5-1, the J call TRBJ2-1; 8 positions match TRBD2. Germline V CDR1 and CDR2: SGHRS, YFSETQ. J lost 9 bases, V lost 2 bases, and 4 bases had no gene match. CDR3 length: 13 residues. CDR3 loop: CASSFGLAFEQFF. CDR3 in DNA: TGCGCCAGCAGCTTTGGACTAGCTTTTGAGCAGTTCTTC.

This rearrangement joins TRBV27 to TRBJ2-2, with 11 bases identical to TRBD2. The length of the CDR3 is 16 residues. After removal of 7 bases from V and 4 bases from J, the junction contained 8 bases not matched to a gene. The germline CDR1 and CDR2 sequences are MNHEY and SMNVEV (reference sequence). The CDR3 reads CASTRTSGRVTGELFF. The CDR3, as DNA: TGTGCCAGCACCAGAACTAGCGGGAGAGTCACCGGGGAGCTGTTTTTT.

The V call is TRBV10-3, the J call TRBJ2-1; TRBD2 matches 10 bases. The CDR3 length is 17 residues. Germline CDR1 is ENHRY and CDR2 is SYGVKD. J gave up 5 bases and V 10 bases, and 17 bases lay outside the gene matches. CDR3 bases: TGTGCCACATCAGACCTTAAGAAAGCGGGAGGGAACAATGAGCAGTTCTTC. Its translation is CATSDLKKAGGNNEQFF.

The J gene is TRBJ2-7, the V gene TRBV10-3; 7 bases are a match to TRBD1. The junction had 12 bases not matched to a gene; V was cut back by 0 bases and J by 7 bases. Looked up from germline, CDR1 is ENHRY and CDR2 is SYGVKD. The CDR3 length is 16 residues. The CDR3 is CAISESASRTGGEQYF. The CDR3 bases are TGTGCCATCAGTGAGTCAGCGAGCAGGACAGGCGGGGAGCAGTACTTC.

This chain joins TRBV28 and TRBJ1-5, with D possibly matching TRBD1 (5 bases). Trimming took 6 bases from V and 6 from J, leaving 18 bases between them. CDR3 length: 15 amino acids. Germline assignment: CDR1 MDHEN and CDR2 SYDVKM. This CDR3 is CASSPTSGSGQPQHF. The CDR3 nucleotides are TGTGCCAGCAGCCCGACGTCAGGGTCAGGTCAGCCCCAGCATTTT.

The chain has TRBV9 and TRBJ2-5; D is undetermined. The CDR3 spans 15 residues. Per the germline V gene, CDR1 is SGDLS and CDR2 is YYNGEE. V dropped 4 bases and J dropped 2 bases, with 15 bases sitting between them. The CDR3 loop is CASSRDPLAQETQYF. The CDR3 bases are TGTGCCAGCAGCCGAGACCCTCTGGCGCAAGAGACCCAGTACTTC.

The rearrangement uses TRBV28 and TRBJ1-2; D ambiguous. CDR1 MDHEN and CDR2 SYDVKM come from the germline V gene. Trimming removed 6 bases from V and 2 bases from J, with 10 bases in between. The CDR3 contains 13 residues. The CDR3 DNA follows: TGTGCCAGCAGCACCGGGGAGAACTATGGCTACACCTTC. Translated: CASSTGENYGYTF.

This clone has just one count. The chain joins TRBV5-1 to TRBJ2-3; 9 bases align to TRBD1. The germline gives CDR1 SGHRS, CDR2 YFSETQ. CDR3 size: 16 residues. J lost 4 bases, V lost 1 base, and 7 bases had no gene match. For the CDR3, the DNA is TGCGCCAGCAGCTTGACCGGGACAGGGTTAGCAGATACGCAGTATTTT. It yields the protein CASSLTGTGLADTQYF.

The rearrangement uses TRBV19 and TRBJ1-4; 8 bases fit TRBD1. V was pared by 3 bases and J by 6 bases, with 3 bases of the junction left unmatched. The CDR3 runs 14 residues. Germline CDR1 LNHDA, CDR2 SQIVND (reference sequence). The DNA of the CDR3 is TGTGCCAGTAGTATCCAGGGGGCGTATGAAAAACTGTTTTTT. This sequence encodes CASSIQGAYEKLFF.

V usage is TRBV27 and J usage is TRBJ1-1, with D tentatively TRBD1 (6 bases). The CDR3 consists of 12 residues. Germline assignment: CDR1 MNHEY and CDR2 SMNVEV (reference sequence). Trimming shortened V by 2 bases and J by 10 bases, and 11 bases separated the two germline ends. CDR3 amino acids: CASSLTGGAAFF. As DNA, the CDR3 is TGTGCCAGCAGTTTAACGGGGGGCGCAGCTTTCTTT.

The V and J genes are TRBV7-9 and TRBJ1-4; D might be TRBD1 (6 bases). Deletions cut 3 bases from V and 4 bases from J, with 12 bases between. This CDR3 region has 15 residues. Germline CDR1 is SEHNR and CDR2 is FQNEAQ (reference sequence). The CDR3 DNA reads TGTGCCAGCAGCTTTTACGGACAGTTTAATGAAAAACTGTTTTTT. Its translation: CASSFYGQFNEKLFF.

Notes on this clone: The identical CDR3 is also encoded by other nucleotide sequences in the sample. The chain uses TRBV9 and TRBJ1-3; a weak D match, TRBD1 (5 bases). In germline, CDR1 is SGDLS, CDR2 YYNGEE. The CDR3 extends over 14 amino acids. The V end lost 0 bases, the J end lost 3 bases, and 7 bases lay between the germline ends. Here the CDR3 DNA reads TGTGCCAGCAGCGTAGGGCAGGGTGGAAACACCATATATTTT. It translates to CASSVGQGGNTIYF.

In the case of this clone: The same CDR3 also results from other DNA sequences found in this sample. The chain combines TRBV19 with TRBJ1-1, with 10 bases matching TRBD1. CDR3 length: 13 amino acids. J lost 5 bases, V lost 8 bases, and 5 bases had no gene match. In germline, CDR1 is LNHDA, CDR2 SQIVND (reference sequence). CDR3 sequence reads: CASSGQGGTEAFF. The CDR3 DNA is TGTGCCAGTTCTGGACAGGGGGGTACTGAAGCTTTCTTT.

This chain uses TRBV9 with TRBJ2-2; no definite D call. The germline gives CDR1 SGDLS, CDR2 YYNGEE. This CDR3 region has 15 residues. V was cut by 0 bases and J by 4 bases, with 10 bases left in between. The CDR3 spells CASSVDSSRTGELFF. The CDR3 coding sequence is TGTGCCAGCAGCGTAGACAGCTCCCGCACCGGGGAGCTGTTTTTT.